This T cell receptor (beta chain) was recorded in a study of CD8 T cells in ankylosing spondylitis. Molecular-barcoded quantitative 5'-RACE produced these TCR beta libraries. TCRdb re-called the 5' RACE reads through MiXCR, storing one row per CDR3 protein. The table lists about 750,000 distinct CDR3 sequences, under 20% of them singletons, with 15% to 20% in the top ten. V lost 5 bases, J lost 0 bases, and 17 bases lay in between. The CDR3 extends over 16 amino acids. CDR1 and CDR2 (germline): DFQATT, SNEGSKA (reference sequence). Study-wide points: The study looked at matched synovial fluid samples from ankylosing spondylitis patients. Disease-linked clones were reported to be significantly enriched there. Blood of patients with ankylosing spondylitis appeared to be characterized by a TCR beta motif of several highly homologous variants.

This clonotype showed up many times. Antigen unknown. The sample consisted of blood, either unsorted or a sorted T cell fraction (not recorded which). V gene TRBV20-1 combines with J gene TRBJ1-5; TRBD1 is a possible D gene (5 bases). This clonotype originated in a male donor with ankylosing spondylitis. In DNA form, the CDR3 reads TGCAGTGCTCCCTCGCGCGGGGGGGATAGCAATCAGCCCCAGCATTTT. Encoded protein: CSAPSRGGDSNQPQHF.